This TCR beta chain derives from a study of blood T cells in healthy people across ages. The study's findings and limits: TCR beta diversity correlated strongly with naive T cell percentage.

Alongside a J-beta primer mix, a sample-barcoded 5' primer served in a second PCR lasting roughly 7 to 12 cycles. In TCRdb, the 5' RACE reads were re-called with MiXCR into one record per CDR3 protein. This repertoire shows approximately 800,000 distinct CDR3 sequences, about 46% found once; its top ten account for around 18%. Per germline, CDR1 MDHEN and CDR2 SYDVKM. The CDR3 is made up of 12 amino acids. There are a few counts of this clonotype. Its antigen is unidentified. The junction departs from germline at one end; a sequencing error may be responsible. The J gene is TRBJ2-5, the V gene TRBV28, with D unresolved. The sequenced material came from blood. This clonotype was obtained from an elderly man in good health. CDR3 sequence (DNA): TGTGCCAGCAGACCCGACCAGGAGACCCAGTACTTC. It is translated as CASRPDQETQYF.